A selection of T cell receptor beta chains follows, all from one sample in a study of lymphopenia after photon versus proton radiotherapy. Profiled with immunoSEQ multiplex PCR; TCRdb holds only in-frame clones, not every one. The sample yields about 8,300 clones, about 86% seen once. The sample consisted of peripheral blood, taken from a patient treated with photon-based radiotherapy. All receptors come from a man older than 75 with cholangiocarcinoma. The CDR3 runs from the conserved cysteine through the conserved F or W. A D gene is named only where the DNA matches it firmly. Expanded clones are given a class, and other clones once, few, many or no size at all.

clone_size j_call v_call cdr3_length d_call cdr3_nt cdr3_aa
NA TRBJ2-3 TRBV9 12 NA TGTGCCAGCAGCCTCAGCACAGATACGCAGTATTTT CASSLSTDTQYF
once TRBJ1-2 TRBV28 15 NA TGTGCCAGCAGTTTATATTTGCAGGGGAACTATGGCTACACCTTC CASSLYLQGNYGYTF
NA TRBJ2-6 TRBV5-1 15 NA TGCGCCAGCAGTTGGCGGGGAGCTGGGGCCAACGTCCTGACTTTC CASSWRGAGANVLTF
once TRBJ2-2 TRBV5-6 15 TRBD1 TGTGCCAGCAGCTGGCGGGACAGGGAAACCGGGGAGCTGTTTTTT CASSWRDRETGELFF
NA TRBJ2-7 TRBV28 16 NA TGTGCCAGCAGTTTTGGTTTATCGATTCTCTCCTACGAGCAGTACTTC CASSFGLSILSYEQYF
NA TRBJ1-2 TRBV7-2 14 NA TGTGCCAGCAGACCACCGGGGACTAACTATGGCTACACCTTC CASRPPGTNYGYTF
NA TRBJ2-2 TRBV9 15 NA TGTGCCAGCAGCGCCGAAGACAAGAAAGCCGGGGAGCTGTTTTTT CASSAEDKKAGELFF
once TRBJ2-5 TRBV2 15 TRBD2 TGTGCCAGCAGTAGGTCTAGCGGGGGGCAAGAGACCCAGTACTTC CASSRSSGGQETQYF
NA TRBJ2-5 TRBV2 11 NA TGTGCCAGCAAGGAGGGGGAGACCCAGTACTTC CASKEGETQYF
NA TRBJ2-1 TRBV7-9 14 NA TGTGCCAGCAGCTCCATGGGCGTGGAGACTGAGCAGTTCTTC CASSSMGVETEQFF
few TRBJ1-1 TRBV28 14 NA TGTGCCAGCAGTCCTGATGGGGGGCGGACTGAAGCTTTCTTT CASSPDGGRTEAFF
NA TRBJ1-6 TRBV2 13 NA TGTGCTCGGGGGGGCCGCTCGAATTCACCCCTCCACTTT CARGGRSNSPLHF
once TRBJ2-3 TRBV7-6 17 TRBD1 TGTGCCAGCAGCCCCGGTCGGACCGGGACAGGGGGAGATACGCAGTATTTT CASSPGRTGTGGDTQYF
NA TRBJ1-1 TRBV2 13 NA TGTGCCAGCAGTGAACAGGGGCGGACTGAAGCTTTCTTT CASSEQGRTEAFF
NA TRBJ1-1 TRBV7-9 13 TRBD1 TGTGCCAGCAGCTCTAGGGGGCCCACTGAAGCTTTCTTT CASSSRGPTEAFF
NA TRBJ2-7 TRBV9 14 TRBD1 TGTGCCAGCAGCCTAGGGGGCGGTTCCTACGAGCAGTACTTC CASSLGGGSYEQYF
few TRBJ1-1 TRBV19 14 NA TGTGCCAGCCAATTGCAGGGCGTAAACACTGAAGCTTTCTTT CASQLQGVNTEAFF
NA TRBJ1-1 TRBV20-1 10 TRBD1 TGCAGTGCTCCGGACAGGGGCCGCCCATTT CSAPDRGRPF
NA TRBJ2-2 TRBV5-6 18 TRBD1 TGTGCCAGCAGGGCAAATCATGGACAGGGAGAGGTCACCGGGGAGCTGTTTTTT CASRANHGQGEVTGELFF
NA TRBJ1-3 TRBV5-1 15 TRBD1 TGCGCCAGCAGCTGGGGGGACAGGCAGGGAAACACCATATATTTT CASSWGDRQGNTIYF
NA TRBJ1-2 TRBV5-8 13 NA TGTGCCAGCAGTCCCCTGGACTATGGTGCCTACACCTTC CASSPLDYGAYTF
NA TRBJ2-2 TRBV7-3 14 TRBD1 TGTGCCAGCAGCTGGGACAGGTCCACCGGGGAGCTGTTTTTT CASSWDRSTGELFF
NA TRBJ1-1 TRBV7-9 14 NA TGTGCCAGCAGCTTAGGTAGTACGAACACTGAAGCTTTCTTT CASSLGSTNTEAFF
NA TRBJ2-3 TRBV27 13 NA TGTGCCAGCAGTTTAGTCTACACAGATACGCAGTATTTT CASSLVYTDTQYF
NA TRBJ1-2 TRBV21-1 15 NA TGTGCCAGCAGCAAAGACCCAGGGGAGGGCGCTGGCTACACCTTC CASSKDPGEGAGYTF
NA TRBJ2-2 TRBV19 16 TRBD1 TGTGCCAGTAGTATAAGGACAGGGACCCACACCGGGGAGCTGTTTTTT CASSIRTGTHTGELFF
NA TRBJ2-3 TRBV2 15 TRBD2 TGTGCCAGCAGTGAGCTAGCGGGGGGCATGGATACGCAGTATTTT CASSELAGGMDTQYF
NA TRBJ2-7 TRBV5-1 14 NA TGCGCCAGCATCGACTCCCCCGGATCCTACGAGCAGTACTTC CASIDSPGSYEQYF
NA TRBJ1-5 TRBV19 16 TRBD1 TGTGCCAGTAGTATGGCGTGGACAGGGGGCAATCAGCCCCAGCATTTT CASSMAWTGGNQPQHF
NA TRBJ2-1 TRBV20-1 11 NA TGCAGTGCTAGGGAAAAGGATGAGCAGTTCTTC CSAREKDEQFF
NA TRBJ1-3 TRBV7-9 16 NA TGTGCCAGCAGCTTGTACGGGGGGCAGGATGGAAACACCATATATTTT CASSLYGGQDGNTIYF
NA TRBJ1-5 TRBV19 12 NA TGTGCCAGTAGTTTGCCCCTTCAGCCCCAGCATTTT CASSLPLQPQHF
NA TRBJ2-7 TRBV5-8 16 NA TGTGCCAGCAGCTTTGACCCTAGGACAGTCACCTACGAGCAGTACTTC CASSFDPRTVTYEQYF
NA TRBJ2-5 TRBV4-1 15 NA TGCGCCAGCAGCCCCTCCCAGGGTCGGGGGGAGACCCAGTACTTC CASSPSQGRGETQYF
NA TRBJ1-5 TRBV28 15 TRBD1 TGTGCCAGCAGATTTACCGGGACAGGGAATCAGCCCCAGCATTTT CASRFTGTGNQPQHF
NA TRBJ2-5 TRBV5-1 14 NA TGCGCCAGCAGCAAGGCGGGCGTTGAAGAGACCCAGTACTTC CASSKAGVEETQYF
NA TRBJ2-7 TRBV7-2 15 NA TGTGCCAGCAGTCCCGGGCTTATCCCCACCTACGAGCAGTACTTC CASSPGLIPTYEQYF
NA TRBJ1-2 TRBV2 16 TRBD1 TGTGCCAGCAGGAGCCCGACAGGGGCCCTTGTCTATGGCTACACCTTC CASRSPTGALVYGYTF
NA TRBJ1-2 TRBV6-6 14 NA TGTGCCAGTCAAAACGGGGCCCTCGGGTATGGCTACACCTTC CASQNGALGYGYTF
NA TRBJ1-2 TRBV15 18 TRBD1 TGTGCCACCAGCAGAGATGGGAAACAGGGGAAAGCTAACTATGGCTACACCTTC CATSRDGKQGKANYGYTF
NA TRBJ2-5 TRBV7-3 15 TRBD2 TGTGCCAGCAGCCTCGCTCTAGCGGGAGAAGAGACCCAGTACTTC CASSLALAGEETQYF
NA TRBJ2-2 TRBV25-1 17 NA TGTGCCAGCAGTGATTCCCCGGGACGGCCCAAGACCGGGGAGCTGTTTTTT CASSDSPGRPKTGELFF
NA TRBJ1-5 TRBV2 15 NA TGTGCCAGCAGTGAGATCCACAGGGTAGGCCAGCCCCAGCATTTT CASSEIHRVGQPQHF
NA TRBJ1-5 TRBV5-6 15 NA TGTGCCAGCAGTTTGGGCGGGGGGGGCGATCAGCCCCAGCATTTT CASSLGGGGDQPQHF
few TRBJ1-1 TRBV9 14 TRBD1 TGTGCCAGCAGCCCTATCGGACAGGGGGTTTCGGCTTTCTTT CASSPIGQGVSAFF
NA TRBJ1-6 TRBV5-1 15 NA TGCGCCAGCAGCTTGAGAGGGCTTTATAATTCACCCCTCCACTTT CASSLRGLYNSPLHF
NA TRBJ2-7 TRBV9 15 NA TGTGCCAGCAGCGCTCGAGGGGAGTCTTCCTACGAGCAGTACTTC CASSARGESSYEQYF
NA TRBJ2-2 TRBV11-2 16 NA TGTGCCAGCAGCTTATATGGGGGGACGTACACCGGGGAGCTGTTTTTT CASSLYGGTYTGELFF
NA TRBJ2-3 TRBV28 14 NA TGTGCCAGCAGTTTCCAGCGGCGCACAGATACGCAGTATTTT CASSFQRRTDTQYF
NA TRBJ2-7 TRBV5-6 13 TRBD1 TGTGCCAGCAGCGCGGACAGGGGCTACGAGCAGTACTTC CASSADRGYEQYF
NA TRBJ2-7 TRBV7-6 14 NA TGTGCCAGCAGCTTATGGACAGGAGGGTACGAGCAGTACTTC CASSLWTGGYEQYF
NA TRBJ1-1 TRBV5-1 15 TRBD1 TGCGCCAGCAGCTTGACGGGGACAGGGGGTATTGAAGCTTTCTTT CASSLTGTGGIEAFF
few TRBJ2-2 TRBV18 12 NA TGTGCCAGCTCTCTGTACACCGGGGAGCTGTTTTTT CASSLYTGELFF
NA TRBJ1-3 TRBV25-1 18 TRBD1 TGTGCCAGCAGTGGATCACCCGAGACACACAGGGGCTCAAACACCATATATTTT CASSGSPETHRGSNTIYF
NA TRBJ2-7 TRBV19 14 NA TGTGCCAGTAGGCCGAGGGGGGCCTCCTACGAGCAGTACTTC CASRPRGASYEQYF
NA TRBJ2-6 TRBV7-7 17 NA TGTGCCAGCAGCGGAGAACAGCCACAAAGTCGGGCCAACGTCCTGACTTTC CASSGEQPQSRANVLTF